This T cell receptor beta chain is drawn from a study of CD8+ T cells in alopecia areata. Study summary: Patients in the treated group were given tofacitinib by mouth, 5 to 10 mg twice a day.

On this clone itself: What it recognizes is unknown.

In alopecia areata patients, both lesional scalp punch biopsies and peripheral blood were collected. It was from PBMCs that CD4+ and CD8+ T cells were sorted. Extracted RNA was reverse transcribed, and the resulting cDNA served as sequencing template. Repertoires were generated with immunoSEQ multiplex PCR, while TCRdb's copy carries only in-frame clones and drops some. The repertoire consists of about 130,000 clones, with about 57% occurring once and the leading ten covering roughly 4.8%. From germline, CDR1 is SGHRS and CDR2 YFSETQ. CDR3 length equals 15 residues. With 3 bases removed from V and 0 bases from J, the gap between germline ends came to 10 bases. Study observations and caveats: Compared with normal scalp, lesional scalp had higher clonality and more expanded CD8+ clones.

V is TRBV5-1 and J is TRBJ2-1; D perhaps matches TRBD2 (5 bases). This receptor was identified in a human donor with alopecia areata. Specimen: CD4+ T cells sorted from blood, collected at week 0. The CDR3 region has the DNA TGCGCCAGCAGCTCGGGGTCTCGCTCCTACAATGAGCAGTTCTTC. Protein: CASSSGSRSYNEQFF.